This TCR beta chain stems from a study of blood T cell repertoires in COVID-19. Study context: Samples taken during acute and convalescent COVID-19 were collected in the United States, Italy and Spain. T cells, B-cell-depleted T cells, or PBMCs supplied cDNA or gDNA.

In the study's own analysis: Amplification of reference gene primers provided the estimated nucleated cell counts. This table comes from immunoSEQ multiplex PCR, and its TCRdb copy is limited to in-frame clones, with some not included. Clonal size and the V and J genes are those of that table, whereas D and trimming came from the DNA. The sample holds about 270,000 clones, 85% to 95% seen once. The cohort comprised adults aged roughly 18 to 100 years residing in around 25 US areas. CDR1 is SNHLY, CDR2 FYNNEI, per germline. Trimming removed 10 bases at V and 1 base at J, with 16 bases between. This CDR3 spans 15 amino acids.

The chain joins TRBV2 to TRBJ2-2, with D perhaps matching TRBD1 (6 bases). The material sequenced was PBMCs or T cells enriched from blood (not recorded which). The receptor was isolated from a man aged 35-49 years who had been exposed to COVID-19. CDR3 sequence reads: CATKGQRMNTGELFF. The CDR3 nucleotides are TGTGCCACCAAAGGACAGAGAATGAACACCGGGGAGCTGTTTTTT.